Shown below are 8 T cell receptor beta chains from a single sample sequenced in a study of T-cell reconstitution after alpha-beta-depleted transplantation in children. TCRbeta library construction was performed incorporating unique molecular identifiers. One entry per CDR3 protein results from TCRdb running MiXCR on the PCR reads. The table includes under 850,000 distinct CDR3 sequences, around 13% detected once. Sequenced here: PBMCs, sampled before TCRalphabeta/CD19-depleted stem cell transplant. The receptors shown here come from a girl aged 2-10 years with congenital amegakaryocytic thrombocytopenia, due to receive a stem cell transplant.

J is TRBJ1-5 and V is TRBV20-1; D ambiguous. This CDR3 has 14 amino acids. Germline lookup yields CDR1 DFQATT and CDR2 SNEGSKA (reference sequence). V gave up 3 bases and J gave up 0 bases, with 9 bases separating them. The CDR3 DNA sequence: TGCAGTGCTAGTCGAGGTGATAGCAATCAGCCCCAGCATTTT. Translation: CSASRGDSNQPQHF.

This clonotype was found many times. The chain couples TRBV5-1 to TRBJ2-3, with TRBD1 identical over 9 bases. The CDR3 runs 14 residues. With V trimmed by 2 bases and J by 5 bases, 3 bases remained unmatched. Germline CDR1 and CDR2: SGHRS and YFSETQ. The CDR3 region has the DNA TGCGCCAGCAGCTTACCGACAGGGGGAGATACGCAGTATTTT. Translation: CASSLPTGGDTQYF.

The rearrangement links TRBV20-1 to TRBJ2-5, with D perhaps TRBD2 (6 bases). This CDR3 has 16 amino acids. Germline loops: CDR1 DFQATT, CDR2 SNEGSKA (reference sequence). Deletions cut 0 bases from V and 5 bases from J, with 19 bases between. As DNA, the CDR3 is TGCAGTGCTAGAGATCGGAGGAGGGAGTACATCGAGACCCAGTACTTC. It specifies CSARDRRREYIETQYF.

This clonotype was observed many times. The V call is TRBV5-1, the J call TRBJ2-5; D is perhaps TRBD2 (6 bases). The V gene's germline CDR1 is SGHRS and CDR2 YFSETQ. V lost 2 bases and J 2 bases, leaving 10 bases between the germline ends. The CDR3 is 14 amino acids. The CDR3 loop reads CASSFLGGQETQYF. CDR3 DNA sequence: TGCGCCAGCAGCTTTTTGGGGGGTCAAGAGACCCAGTACTTC.

The chain couples TRBV3-1 to TRBJ1-5; D gene uncertain. CDR3 length equals 14 residues. The V end was cut by 3 bases, the J end by 3 bases, with 9 bases between. The germline V gene has CDR1 LGHDT and CDR2 YNNKEL (reference sequence). The CDR3 DNA is TGTGCCAGCAGCCACAGGTCGGTCAATCAGCCCCAGCATTTT. The encoded protein is CASSHRSVNQPQHF.

This clonotype was observed many times. This chain joins TRBV7-6 and TRBJ2-7; TRBD2 agrees at 8 bases. With V trimmed by 3 bases and J by 6 bases, 7 bases remained unmatched. This CDR3 is 14 amino acids long. The germline CDR1 and CDR2 sequences are SGHVS and FNYEAQ. The CDR3 sequence is CASSLSSGTREQYF. The CDR3 region has the DNA TGTGCCAGCAGCTTGAGTAGCGGGACGCGCGAGCAGTACTTC.

This clonotype was recorded a few times. This chain links TRBV18 with TRBJ2-7; TRBD1 is a possible D gene (5 bases). Per germline, CDR1 KGHSH and CDR2 LQKENI. The CDR3 has 13 residues. V was trimmed by 6 bases and J by 4 bases, leaving 13 bases between them. The CDR3 here is CASSDVKGYEQYF. CDR3 sequence (DNA): TGTGCCAGCTCCGACGTCAAGGGGTACGAGCAGTACTTC. The variable domain in full, completed from reference TRBV18 and TRBJ2-7, reads NAGVMQNPRHLVRRRGQEARLRCSPMKGHSHVYWYRQLPEEGLKFMVYLQKENIIDESGMPKERFSAEFPKEGPSILRIQQVVRGDSAAYFCASSDVKGYEQYFGPGTRLTVT.

The V call is TRBV12-3 or TRBV12-4, the J call TRBJ2-5; no reliable D call. CDR3 length: 13 residues. V was clipped by 5 bases and J by 10 bases, with 17 bases between them. CDR3 in amino acids: CASSPWIEASQYF. The CDR3 nucleotides are TGTGCCAGCAGTCCCTGGATAGAAGCGAGCCAGTACTTC.